The rows below give T cell receptor beta chains drawn from one sample of a study of beta chain features in type 1 diabetes. Here immunoSEQ multiplex PCR was the method, and the copy in TCRdb shows in-frame clones only, minus some. Of 970,000 or so clones detected, about a sixth appear once; the ten largest clones hold around 0.02%. The specimen was naive CD4+ T cells from blood. The receptors derive from a woman aged 18-29 years in good health. CDR3s include the opening cysteine and the closing phenylalanine or tryptophan. A D gene is named only where the DNA matches it firmly. Not every row has a clone size; where given, it reads once, few, many or a size class.

abundance	d_gene	v_gene	j_gene	CDR3aa	CDR3nt
few	TRBD2	TRBV5-5	TRBJ2-7	CASSLGTSGIYEQYF	TGTGCCAGCAGCTTGGGGACTAGCGGGATATACGAGCAGTACTTC
NA	NA	TRBV19	TRBJ1-5	CASSIQGSNQPQHF	TGTGCCAGTAGTATCCAGGGAAGCAATCAGCCCCAGCATTTT
few	TRBD2	TRBV6-6	TRBJ2-3	CASSRTSGRADTQYF	TGTGCCAGCAGCCGGACTAGCGGGAGGGCAGATACGCAGTATTTT
once	NA	TRBV6-5	TRBJ1-2	CASIRGGLSDYGYTF	TGTGCCAGCATCAGGGGAGGACTAAGCGACTATGGCTACACCTTC
NA	NA	TRBV4-3	TRBJ2-3	CASSQDSVGPSAQYF	TGCGCCAGCAGCCAAGATTCGGTGGGACCCTCGGCGCAGTATTTT
NA	NA	TRBV5-1	TRBJ1-1	CASSLEGPHLGTEAFF	TGCGCCAGCAGCTTGGAAGGACCTCACCTGGGCACTGAAGCTTTCTTT
NA	TRBD1	TRBV6-1	TRBJ2-7	CASSASRQGTENYEQYF	TGTGCCAGCAGTGCGTCGCGACAGGGCACCGAAAACTACGAGCAGTACTTC
few	NA	TRBV11-2	TRBJ2-3	CASSWRSGTPRTDTQYF	TGTGCCAGCAGCTGGAGATCCGGGACCCCGAGGACAGATACGCAGTATTTT
NA	TRBD2	TRBV29-1	TRBJ2-2	CSVRAGVDTGELFF	TGCAGCGTCCGAGCGGGAGTTGACACCGGGGAGCTGTTTTTT
few	NA	TRBV27	TRBJ2-7	CASSPLSSPAYEQYF	TGTGCCAGCAGTCCCCTTAGTTCTCCCGCCTACGAGCAGTACTTC
few	NA	TRBV13	TRBJ2-2	CASSFRRELFF	TGTGCCAGCAGCTTTCGCCGGGAGCTGTTTTTT
NA	NA	TRBV18	TRBJ1-5	CASSLNEGHQPQHF	TGTGCCAGCTCACTCAATGAGGGGCATCAGCCCCAGCATTTT
NA	NA	TRBV28	TRBJ1-2	CASSSPYYGYTF	TGTGCCAGCAGTTCACCTTACTATGGCTACACCTTC
NA	NA	TRBV27	TRBJ2-5	CATKKDVTWGTQYF	TGTGCCACCAAAAAAGACGTGACTTGGGGGACCCAGTACTTC
few	TRBD2	TRBV7-2	TRBJ2-1	CASSLWTSDNKAQFF	TGTGCCAGCAGCTTATGGACTAGCGACAACAAGGCGCAGTTCTTC
few	NA	TRBV28	TRBJ2-7	CASSFGQGPYEQYF	TGTGCCAGCAGTTTCGGGCAGGGTCCCTACGAGCAGTACTTC
NA	NA	TRBV7-9	TRBJ2-1	CASSPNSNEQFF	TGTGCCAGCAGCCCCAACAGTAATGAGCAGTTCTTC
NA	NA	TRBV27	TRBJ2-7	CASSLKAWGGGYEQYF	TGTGCCAGCAGTTTAAAGGCTTGGGGGGGCGGCTACGAGCAGTACTTC
NA	NA	TRBV19	TRBJ2-7	CASSMTGGTYEQYF	TGTGCCAGCTCCATGACGGGCGGCACCTACGAGCAGTACTTC
NA	NA	TRBV27	TRBJ2-1	CASSLNHGTYNEQFF	TGTGCCAGCAGTCTCAATCACGGGACCTACAATGAGCAGTTCTTC
NA	NA	TRBV7-2	TRBJ1-2	CASSLLGRGYTF	TGTGCCAGCAGCTTATTAGGGCGAGGCTACACCTTC
few	NA	TRBV18	TRBJ2-5	CASSPLSTQETQYF	TGTGCCAGCTCACCACTTTCTACACAAGAGACCCAGTACTTC
NA	TRBD1	TRBV9	TRBJ2-2	CASSTRTGPANTGELFF	TGTGCCAGCAGCACTCGGACAGGGCCGGCGAACACCGGGGAGCTGTTTTTT
few	NA	TRBV19	TRBJ2-2	CASSPPGQGGTGELFF	TGTGCCAGTAGCCCCCCGGGCCAGGGAGGAACCGGGGAGCTGTTTTTT
NA	NA	TRBV28	TRBJ1-4	CASLSRYEKLFF	TGTGCCAGCTTGTCACGCTATGAAAAACTGTTTTTT
few	NA	TRBV18	TRBJ2-7	CASSPQADIYEQYF	TGTGCCAGCTCACCACAGGCGGACATCTACGAGCAGTACTTC
NA	TRBD2	TRBV5-1	TRBJ2-7	CASSWLAGSSYEQYF	TGCGCCAGCAGCTGGTTAGCGGGGAGCTCCTACGAGCAGTACTTC
few	NA	TRBV4-3	TRBJ2-2	CASSQDRTNTGELFF	TGCGCCAGCAGCCAAGATAGGACAAACACCGGGGAGCTGTTTTTT
NA	NA	TRBV5-1	TRBJ2-1	CASSFLSNEQFF	TGCGCCAGCAGCTTTCTGAGCAATGAGCAGTTCTTC
few	NA	TRBV7-3	TRBJ2-6	CASSLQGAGANVLTF	TGTGCCAGCAGCTTGCAGGGAGCTGGGGCCAACGTCCTGACTTTC
NA	NA	TRBV20-1	TRBJ2-1	CSARGQGEQFF	TGCAGTGCTAGGGGTCAGGGGGAGCAGTTCTTC
few	TRBD2	TRBV18	TRBJ2-7	CASSPGLAERYEQYF	TGTGCCAGCTCACCAGGACTAGCGGAACGCTACGAGCAGTACTTC
few	NA	TRBV15	TRBJ1-6	CATGVGSYNSPLHF	TGTGCCACGGGAGTGGGGTCCTATAATTCACCCCTCCACTTT
few	NA	TRBV5-4	TRBJ1-1	CASSGPLQGGGTEAFF	TGTGCCAGCAGCGGACCCTTACAGGGAGGGGGCACTGAAGCTTTCTTT
NA	TRBD1	TRBV5-4	TRBJ1-2	CASTWGAGGHGYTF	TGTGCCAGCACGTGGGGGGCAGGGGGCCATGGCTACACCTTC
NA	TRBD1	TRBV10-3	TRBJ2-7	CAISPTGGWYEQYF	TGTGCCATCAGTCCCACAGGGGGCTGGTACGAGCAGTACTTC
few	NA	TRBV27	TRBJ2-1	CASSLGVGALNEQFF	TGTGCCAGCAGTTTAGGCGTGGGGGCGTTGAATGAGCAGTTCTTC
NA	NA	TRBV7-2	TRBJ2-5	CASSSQRDRAQETQYF	TGTGCCAGCAGCAGTCAAAGGGATCGTGCCCAAGAGACCCAGTACTTC
NA	NA	TRBV10-3	TRBJ1-1	CAISDNRTYEAFF	TGTGCCATCAGTGATAACAGGACGTATGAAGCTTTCTTT
few	NA	TRBV7-2	TRBJ1-5	CASSSLTAPEPQHF	TGTGCCAGCAGCTCCCTGACGGCTCCGGAGCCCCAGCATTTT
NA	NA	TRBV2	TRBJ1-1	CASTRQVNTEAFF	TGTGCCAGCACTAGGCAGGTGAACACTGAAGCTTTCTTT
few	NA	TRBV7-2	TRBJ2-3	CASKGGTSTDTQYF	TGTGCCAGCAAGGGCGGGACTAGCACAGATACGCAGTATTTT
NA	TRBD1	TRBV6-5	TRBJ2-7	CASSLGTGPIAYEQYF	TGTGCCAGCAGTTTAGGGACAGGGCCGATAGCCTACGAGCAGTACTTC
few	NA	TRBV2	TRBJ1-4	CASSGVGLRNEKLFF	TGTGCCAGCAGTGGGGTGGGACTCCGGAATGAAAAACTGTTTTTT
few	NA	TRBV18	TRBJ2-2	CASSPTILSFTGELFF	TGTGCCAGCTCACCGACAATCCTTAGTTTCACCGGGGAGCTGTTTTTT
NA	NA	TRBV6-6	TRBJ2-5	CASTTGYQETQYF	TGTGCCAGCACCACAGGGTACCAAGAGACCCAGTACTTC
NA	TRBD1	TRBV27	TRBJ2-2	CASRTLKGGYDTGELFF	TGTGCCAGCAGGACGCTCAAAGGGGGCTACGACACCGGGGAGCTGTTTTTT